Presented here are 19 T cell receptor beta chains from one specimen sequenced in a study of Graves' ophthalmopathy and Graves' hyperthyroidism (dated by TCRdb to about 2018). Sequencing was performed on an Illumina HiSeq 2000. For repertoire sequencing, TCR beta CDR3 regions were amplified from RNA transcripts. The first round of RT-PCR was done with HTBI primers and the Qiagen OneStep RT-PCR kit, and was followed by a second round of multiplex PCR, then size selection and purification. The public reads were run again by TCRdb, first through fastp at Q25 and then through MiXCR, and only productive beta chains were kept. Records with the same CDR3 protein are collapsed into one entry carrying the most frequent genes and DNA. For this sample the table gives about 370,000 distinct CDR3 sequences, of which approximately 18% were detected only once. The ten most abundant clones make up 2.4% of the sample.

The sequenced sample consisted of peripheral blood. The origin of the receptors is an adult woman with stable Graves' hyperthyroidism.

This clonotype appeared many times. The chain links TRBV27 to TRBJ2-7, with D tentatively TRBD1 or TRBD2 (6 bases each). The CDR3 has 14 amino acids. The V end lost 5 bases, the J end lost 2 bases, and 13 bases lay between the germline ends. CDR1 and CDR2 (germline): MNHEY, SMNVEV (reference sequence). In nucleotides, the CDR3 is TGTGCCAGCAGTCTCGGGGGCGACCCCTACGAGCAGTACTTC. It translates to CASSLGGDPYEQYF.

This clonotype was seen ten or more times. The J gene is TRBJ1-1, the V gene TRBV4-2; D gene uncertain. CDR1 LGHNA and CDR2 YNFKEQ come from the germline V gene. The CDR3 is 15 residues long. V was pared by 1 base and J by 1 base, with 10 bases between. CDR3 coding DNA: TGTGCCAGCAGCCAAGCCCCTGACAAGAACACTGAAGCTTTCTTT. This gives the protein CASSQAPDKNTEAFF.

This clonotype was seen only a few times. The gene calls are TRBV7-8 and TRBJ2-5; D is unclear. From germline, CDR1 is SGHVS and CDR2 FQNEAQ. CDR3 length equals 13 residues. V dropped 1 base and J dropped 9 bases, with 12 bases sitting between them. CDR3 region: CASSLGLPSAQYF. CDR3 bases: TGTGCCAGCAGCTTAGGACTTCCCTCGGCCCAGTACTTC.

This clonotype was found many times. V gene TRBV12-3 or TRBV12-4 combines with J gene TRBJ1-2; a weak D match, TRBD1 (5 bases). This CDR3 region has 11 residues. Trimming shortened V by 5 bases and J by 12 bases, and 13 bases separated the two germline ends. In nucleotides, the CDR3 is TGTGCCAGCAGTCGGGGCGTTGGAAACACCTTC. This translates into CASSRGVGNTF.

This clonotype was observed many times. CDR3 sequence (DNA): TGTGCCAGCAGCCCGAGGACTAGCGGGACCCTCTCCTACGAGCAGTACTTC. Its protein product is CASSPRTSGTLSYEQYF. This chain uses TRBV4-2 with TRBJ2-7, with TRBD2 matching 12 bases. CDR3 size: 17 residues. V dropped 4 bases and J dropped 0; count of bases not matched to a gene: 7. Per germline, CDR1 LGHNA and CDR2 YNFKEQ.

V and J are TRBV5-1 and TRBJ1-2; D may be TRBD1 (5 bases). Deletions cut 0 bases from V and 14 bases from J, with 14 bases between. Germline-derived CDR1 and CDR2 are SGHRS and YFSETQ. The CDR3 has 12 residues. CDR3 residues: CASSLAVREWTF. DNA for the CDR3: TGCGCCAGCAGCTTGGCGGTCAGGGAGTGGACCTTC. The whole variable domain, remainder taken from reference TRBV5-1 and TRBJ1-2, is KAGVTQTPRYLIKTRGQQVTLSCSPISGHRSVSWYQQTPGQGLQFLFEYFSETQRNKGNFPGRFSGRQFSNSRSEMNVSTLELGDSALYLCASSLAVREWTFGSGTRLTVV.

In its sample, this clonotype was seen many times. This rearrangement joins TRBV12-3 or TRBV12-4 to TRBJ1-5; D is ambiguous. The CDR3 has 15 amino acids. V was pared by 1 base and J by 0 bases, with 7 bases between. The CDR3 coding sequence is TGTGCCAGCAGTTTAGTAGGGTATAGCAATCAGCCCCAGCATTTT. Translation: CASSLVGYSNQPQHF.

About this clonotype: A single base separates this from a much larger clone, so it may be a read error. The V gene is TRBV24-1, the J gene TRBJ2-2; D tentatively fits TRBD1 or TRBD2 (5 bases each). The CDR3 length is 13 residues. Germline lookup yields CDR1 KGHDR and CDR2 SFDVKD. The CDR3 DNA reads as TGTGCCACCGGAGACTGGGGCACCGGGGAGCTGTGTTTT. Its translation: CATGDWGTGELCF.

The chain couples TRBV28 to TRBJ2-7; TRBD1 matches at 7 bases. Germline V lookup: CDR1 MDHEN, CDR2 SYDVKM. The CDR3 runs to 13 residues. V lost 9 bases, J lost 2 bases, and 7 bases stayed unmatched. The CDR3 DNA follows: TGTGCCAGTAAAGACAGGGTGACCTACGAGCAGTACTTC. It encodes CASKDRVTYEQYF.

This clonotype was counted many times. CDR3 bases: TGTGCCTGGGGTTTCGGGGATCAGCCCCAGCATTTT. Protein: CAWGFGDQPQHF. The V call is TRBV30, the J call TRBJ1-5; D gene unclear. Looked up from germline, CDR1 is GTSNPN and CDR2 is SVGIG (reference sequence). The CDR3 length is 12 residues. V was pared by 5 bases and J by 5 bases, with 10 bases between.

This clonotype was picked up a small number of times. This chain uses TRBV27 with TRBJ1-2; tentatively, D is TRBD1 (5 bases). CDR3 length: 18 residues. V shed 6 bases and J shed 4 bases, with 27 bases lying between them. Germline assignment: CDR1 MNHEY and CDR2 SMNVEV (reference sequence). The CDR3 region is CASRPGGASSFFAYGYTF. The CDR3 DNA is TGTGCCAGCAGGCCCGGCGGGGCCTCCTCCTTCTTCGCCTATGGCTACACCTTC.

Here the CDR3 DNA reads TGTGCCAGCAGTTACGCGCGGCAGGGCCACGAGCAGTACTTC. Its protein is CASSYARQGHEQYF. The chain is built from TRBV6-5 and TRBJ2-7; D may be TRBD1 (5 bases). The CDR3 is 14 residues long. The germline gives CDR1 MNHEY, CDR2 SVGAGI. V lost 2 bases and J 5 bases, leaving 13 bases between the germline ends.

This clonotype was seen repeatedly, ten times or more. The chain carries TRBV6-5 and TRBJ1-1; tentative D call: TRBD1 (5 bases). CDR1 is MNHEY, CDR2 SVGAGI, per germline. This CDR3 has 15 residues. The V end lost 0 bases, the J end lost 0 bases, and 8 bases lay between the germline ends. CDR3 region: CASSYSLQVNTEAFF. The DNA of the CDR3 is TGTGCCAGCAGTTACTCGCTACAGGTGAACACTGAAGCTTTCTTT.

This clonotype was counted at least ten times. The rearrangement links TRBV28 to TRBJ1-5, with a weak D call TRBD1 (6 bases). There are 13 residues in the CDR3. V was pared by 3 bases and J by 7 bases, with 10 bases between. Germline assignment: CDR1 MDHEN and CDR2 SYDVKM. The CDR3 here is CASSFRGAQPQHF. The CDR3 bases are TGTGCCAGCAGTTTCAGGGGAGCCCAGCCCCAGCATTTT.

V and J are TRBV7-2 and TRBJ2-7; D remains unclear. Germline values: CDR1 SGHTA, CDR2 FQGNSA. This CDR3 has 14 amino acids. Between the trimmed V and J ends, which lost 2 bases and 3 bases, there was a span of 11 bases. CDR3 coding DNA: TGTGCCAGCAGCTTAAAGTTTTCCGACTACGAGCAGTACTTC. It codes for CASSLKFSDYEQYF.

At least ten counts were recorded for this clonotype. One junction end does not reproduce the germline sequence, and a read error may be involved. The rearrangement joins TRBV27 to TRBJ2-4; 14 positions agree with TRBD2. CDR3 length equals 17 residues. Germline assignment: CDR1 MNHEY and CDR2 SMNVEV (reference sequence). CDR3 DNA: TGTGCCAGCAGTCACAAACCGGGACTAGCGGGAGAAAATGATGGGTTCTTC. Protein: CASSHKPGLAGENDGFF.

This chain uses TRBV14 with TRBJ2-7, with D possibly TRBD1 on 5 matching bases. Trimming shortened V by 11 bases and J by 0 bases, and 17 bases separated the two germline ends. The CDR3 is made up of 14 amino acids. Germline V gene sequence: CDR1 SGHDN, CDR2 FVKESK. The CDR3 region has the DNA TGTGCCGGCCCTGACAGCTTATTCTCCTACGAGCAGTACTTC. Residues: CAGPDSLFSYEQYF.

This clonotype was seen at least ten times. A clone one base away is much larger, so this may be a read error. Here the CDR3 DNA reads TGTGCCAGCAGTACCGGGATGAACACTGAAGCTTTCTTT. As protein: CASSTGMNTEAFF. This chain uses TRBV6-1 with TRBJ1-1; D not certain. Trimming left V 5 bases short and J 0 bases short, with 7 bases between. CDR3 length: 13 amino acids. Germline V CDR1 and CDR2: MNHNS, SASEGT.

CDR3 nucleotide sequence: TGCGCCAGCAGCCGCCGGAGGGGGCAAGAGACCCAGTACTTC. Its protein is CASSRRRGQETQYF. The chain recombines TRBV5-1 with TRBJ2-5, with D possibly called TRBD1 or TRBD2 (6 bases each). CDR3 length: 14 residues. The germline CDR1 and CDR2 sequences are SGHRS and YFSETQ. The V gene lost 4 bases and the J gene lost 2 bases, with 12 bases spanning the gap.